This is a list of T cell receptor beta chains from one sample in a study of T-cell reconstitution after alpha-beta-depleted transplantation in children. TCRdb ran MiXCR on the PCR reads and lists one entry per CDR3 protein. The table includes around 580,000 distinct CDR3 sequences, over 25% detected once. The input for sequencing was PBMCs, taken before TCRalphabeta/CD19-depleted stem cell transplant. The receptors come from a boy under two years old with Wiskott-Aldrich syndrome, due to receive a stem cell transplant. The CDR3 runs from the conserved cysteine through the conserved F or W. Each record gives: clone size, D gene, V gene, J gene, CDR3 length, CDR3 DNA, CDR3 protein. A D gene is named only where the DNA matches it firmly. Size tells how often a clone was seen (once, few, many) or the class of an expanded clone, and some rows leave it out.

clone_size: few
d_call: TRBD1
v_call: TRBV11-2
j_call: TRBJ2-1
cdr3_length: 14
cdr3_nt: TGTGCCAGCAGTAGACAGGGGCTCTACAATGAGCAGTTCTTC
cdr3_aa: CASSRQGLYNEQFF

clone_size: .
d_call: .
v_call: TRBV9
j_call: TRBJ1-1
cdr3_length: 15
cdr3_nt: TGTGCCAGCAGCGTAGAAGTGGCAGGGTGGGCTGAAGCCTTCTTT
cdr3_aa: CASSVEVAGWAEAFF

clone_size: once
d_call: TRBD1
v_call: TRBV5-1
j_call: TRBJ2-7
cdr3_length: 14
cdr3_nt: TGCGCCAGCAGCTTGAATCAGGGGGCGGGCGAGCAGTACTTC
cdr3_aa: CASSLNQGAGEQYF

clone_size: .
d_call: .
v_call: TRBV20-1
j_call: TRBJ1-5
cdr3_length: 17
cdr3_nt: TGCAGTGCTAGAGAAGATCGGGACGGCTTAGGAAATCAGCCCCAGCATTTT
cdr3_aa: CSAREDRDGLGNQPQHF

clone_size: few
d_call: TRBD1
v_call: TRBV5-6
j_call: TRBJ1-1
cdr3_length: 15
cdr3_nt: TGTGCCAGCAGCTTGGGACAGGGGGCGAACACTGAAGCTTTCTTT
cdr3_aa: CASSLGQGANTEAFF

clone_size: .
d_call: TRBD1
v_call: TRBV5-1
j_call: TRBJ2-7
cdr3_length: 16
cdr3_nt: TGCGCCAGCAGCCCCGGACAGGGAAGCGTCACCTACGAGCAGTACTTC
cdr3_aa: CASSPGQGSVTYEQYF

clone_size: .
d_call: TRBD2
v_call: TRBV4-1
j_call: TRBJ2-7
cdr3_length: 16
cdr3_nt: TGCGCCAGCAGCCAAGGGATAACTAGCGGCCTCTACGAGCAGTACTTC
cdr3_aa: CASSQGITSGLYEQYF

clone_size: few
d_call: .
v_call: TRBV20-1
j_call: TRBJ2-4
cdr3_length: 13
cdr3_nt: TGCAGTGTTGCGGGATTGTCCAAAAACATTCAGTACTTC
cdr3_aa: CSVAGLSKNIQYF

clone_size: many
d_call: .
v_call: TRBV5-1
j_call: TRBJ2-3
cdr3_length: 14
cdr3_nt: TGTGCCAGCAGTTTAGGGGGGCGCACAGATACGCAGTATTTT
cdr3_aa: CASSLGGRTDTQYF

clone_size: many
d_call: .
v_call: TRBV5-6
j_call: TRBJ1-5
cdr3_length: 12
cdr3_nt: TGTGCCAGCAGCTTGGGGGATCAGCCCCAGCATTTT
cdr3_aa: CASSLGDQPQHF

clone_size: .
d_call: TRBD1
v_call: TRBV5-1
j_call: TRBJ2-7
cdr3_length: 13
cdr3_nt: TGCGCCAGCAGCGCAGGGGGATTCTACGAGCAGTACTTC
cdr3_aa: CASSAGGFYEQYF

clone_size: .
d_call: TRBD2
v_call: TRBV27
j_call: TRBJ2-7
cdr3_length: 15
cdr3_nt: TGTGCCAGCAGTTTATGGGCTAGCGGAACCTACGAGCAGTACTTC
cdr3_aa: CASSLWASGTYEQYF

clone_size: .
d_call: .
v_call: TRBV20-1
j_call: TRBJ2-1
cdr3_length: 11
cdr3_nt: TGCAGTGCTAGAATGATTTATGAGCAGTTCTTC
cdr3_aa: CSARMIYEQFF

clone_size: few
d_call: TRBD2
v_call: TRBV12-3/TRBV12-4
j_call: TRBJ2-1
cdr3_length: 16
cdr3_nt: TGTGCCAGCAGTTTCCGTCCCACTAGCGTAGACAATGAGCAGTTCTTC
cdr3_aa: CASSFRPTSVDNEQFF

clone_size: .
d_call: .
v_call: TRBV25-1
j_call: TRBJ2-1
cdr3_length: 15
cdr3_nt: TGTGCCAGCAGTGACCGCAGGGGGGGATGGGATGAGCAGTTCTTC
cdr3_aa: CASSDRRGGWDEQFF